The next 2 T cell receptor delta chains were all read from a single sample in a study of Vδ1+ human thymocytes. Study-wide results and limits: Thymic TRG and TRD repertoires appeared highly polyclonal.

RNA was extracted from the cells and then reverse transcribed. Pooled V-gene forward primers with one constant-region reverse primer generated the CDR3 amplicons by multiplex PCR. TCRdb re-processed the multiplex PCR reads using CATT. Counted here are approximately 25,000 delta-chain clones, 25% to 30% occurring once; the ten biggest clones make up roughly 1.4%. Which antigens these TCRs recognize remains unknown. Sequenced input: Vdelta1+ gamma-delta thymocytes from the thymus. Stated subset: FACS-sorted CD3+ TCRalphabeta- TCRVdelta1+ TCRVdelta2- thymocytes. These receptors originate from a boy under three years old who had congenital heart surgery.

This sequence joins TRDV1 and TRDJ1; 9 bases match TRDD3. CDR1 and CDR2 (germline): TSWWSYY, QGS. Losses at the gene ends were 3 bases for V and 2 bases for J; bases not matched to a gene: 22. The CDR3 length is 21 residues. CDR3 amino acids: CALGEFLTGNLTGGGTDKLIF. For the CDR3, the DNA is TGTGCTCTTGGGGAGTTCCTGACGGGTAACTTGACTGGGGGAGGTACCGATAAACTCATCTTT.

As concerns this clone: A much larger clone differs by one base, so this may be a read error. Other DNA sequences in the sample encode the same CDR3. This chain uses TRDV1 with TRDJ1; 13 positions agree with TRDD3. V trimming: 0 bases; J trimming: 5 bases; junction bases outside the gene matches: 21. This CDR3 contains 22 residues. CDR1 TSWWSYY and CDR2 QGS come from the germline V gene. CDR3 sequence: CALGELAPFLPGYWGIRDKLIF. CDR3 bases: TGTGCTCTTGGGGAACTCGCCCCCTTCCTACCCGGCTACTGGGGGATACGAGATAAACTCATCTTT.